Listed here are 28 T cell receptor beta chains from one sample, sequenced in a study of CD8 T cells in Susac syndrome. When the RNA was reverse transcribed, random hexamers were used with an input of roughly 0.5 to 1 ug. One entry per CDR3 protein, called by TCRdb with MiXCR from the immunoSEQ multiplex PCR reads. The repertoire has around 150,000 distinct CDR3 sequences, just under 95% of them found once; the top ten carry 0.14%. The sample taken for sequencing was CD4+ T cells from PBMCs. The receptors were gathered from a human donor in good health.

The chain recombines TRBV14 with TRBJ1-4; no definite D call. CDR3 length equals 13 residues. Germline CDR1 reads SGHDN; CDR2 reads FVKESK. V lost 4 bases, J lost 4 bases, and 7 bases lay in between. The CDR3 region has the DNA TGTGCCAGCAGCCCCCGGCTTAATGAAAAACTGTTTTTT. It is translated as CASSPRLNEKLFF. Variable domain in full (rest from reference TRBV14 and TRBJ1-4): EAGVTQFPSHSVIEKGQTVTLRCDPISGHDNLYWYRRVMGKEIKFLLHFVKESKQDESGMPNNRFLAERTGGTYSTLKVQPAELEDSGVYFCASSPRLNEKLFFGSGTQLSVL.

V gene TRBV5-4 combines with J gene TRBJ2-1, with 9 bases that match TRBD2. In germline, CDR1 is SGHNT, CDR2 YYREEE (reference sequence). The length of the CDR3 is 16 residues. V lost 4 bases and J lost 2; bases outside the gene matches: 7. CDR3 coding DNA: TGTGCCAGCAGCCCCGTCGCGGGGGGGCCCTACAATGAGCAGTTCTTC. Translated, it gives CASSPVAGGPYNEQFF.

CDR3 in DNA: TGTGCCAGCAGCCATCGCGGGGCCCACTACAATGAGCAGTTCTTC. As protein: CASSHRGAHYNEQFF. The rearrangement uses TRBV14 and TRBJ2-1; D is perhaps TRBD2 (6 bases). The germline gives CDR1 SGHDN, CDR2 FVKESK. V was cut by 3 bases and J by 3 bases, with 12 bases left in between. The CDR3 runs to 15 residues.

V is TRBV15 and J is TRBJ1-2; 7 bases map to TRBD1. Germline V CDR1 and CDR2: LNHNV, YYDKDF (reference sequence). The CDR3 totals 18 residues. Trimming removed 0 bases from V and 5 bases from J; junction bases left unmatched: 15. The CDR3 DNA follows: TGTGCCACCAGCAGAGATCTGACAGGGCCGCTAACTACTTATGGCTACACCTTC. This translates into CATSRDLTGPLTTYGYTF.

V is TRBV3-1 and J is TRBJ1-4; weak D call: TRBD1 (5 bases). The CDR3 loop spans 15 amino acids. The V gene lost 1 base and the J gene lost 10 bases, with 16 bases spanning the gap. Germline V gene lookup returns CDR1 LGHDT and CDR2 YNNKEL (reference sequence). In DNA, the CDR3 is TGTGCCAGCAGCCAAGCGGACAAGGTAGAAGGAAAACTGTTTTTT. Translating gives CASSQADKVEGKLFF. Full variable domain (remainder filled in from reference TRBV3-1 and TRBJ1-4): DTAVSQTPKYLVTQMGNDKSIKCEQNLGHDTMYWYKQDSKKFLKIMFSYNNKELIINETVPNRFSPKSPDKAHLNLHINSLELGDSAVYFCASSQADKVEGKLFFGSGTQLSVL.

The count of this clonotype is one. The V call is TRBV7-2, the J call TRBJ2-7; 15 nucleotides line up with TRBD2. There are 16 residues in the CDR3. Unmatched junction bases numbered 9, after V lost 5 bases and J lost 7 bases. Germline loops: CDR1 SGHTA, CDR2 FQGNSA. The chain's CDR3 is CASSPGLAGGQYEQYF. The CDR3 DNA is TGTGCCAGCAGCCCTGGACTAGCGGGGGGGCAGTATGAGCAGTACTTC.

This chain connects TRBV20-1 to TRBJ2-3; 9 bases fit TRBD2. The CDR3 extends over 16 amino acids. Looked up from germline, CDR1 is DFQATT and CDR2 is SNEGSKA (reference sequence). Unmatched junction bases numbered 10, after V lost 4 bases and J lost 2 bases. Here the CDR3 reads CSATNPRGGVTDTQYF. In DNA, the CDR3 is TGCAGTGCTACAAACCCGCGGGGGGGAGTCACAGATACGCAGTATTTT.

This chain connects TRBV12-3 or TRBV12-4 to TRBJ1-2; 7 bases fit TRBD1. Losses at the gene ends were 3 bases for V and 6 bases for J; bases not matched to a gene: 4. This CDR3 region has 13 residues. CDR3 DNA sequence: TGTGCCAGCAGTTTGGGGACAGTCCATGGCTACACCTTC. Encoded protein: CASSLGTVHGYTF.

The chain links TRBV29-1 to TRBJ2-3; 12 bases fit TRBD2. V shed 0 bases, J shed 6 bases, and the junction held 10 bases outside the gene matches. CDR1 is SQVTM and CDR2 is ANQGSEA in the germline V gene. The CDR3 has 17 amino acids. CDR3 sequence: CSVEDRPSGGASDTQYF. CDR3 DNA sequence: TGCAGCGTTGAAGATAGGCCTAGCGGGGGGGCCTCGGATACGCAGTATTTT.

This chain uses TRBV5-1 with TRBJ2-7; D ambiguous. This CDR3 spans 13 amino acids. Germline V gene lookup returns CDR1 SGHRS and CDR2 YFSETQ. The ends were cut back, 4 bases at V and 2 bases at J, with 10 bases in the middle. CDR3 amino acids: CASSHLGTYEQYF. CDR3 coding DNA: TGCGCCAGCAGCCATCTAGGGACCTACGAGCAGTACTTC.

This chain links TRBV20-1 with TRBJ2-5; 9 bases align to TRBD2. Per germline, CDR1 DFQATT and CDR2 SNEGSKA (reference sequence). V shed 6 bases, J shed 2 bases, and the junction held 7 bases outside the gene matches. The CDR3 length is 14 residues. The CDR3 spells CSAPGLAEQETQYF. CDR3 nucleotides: TGCAGTGCACCGGGACTAGCAGAGCAAGAGACCCAGTACTTC.

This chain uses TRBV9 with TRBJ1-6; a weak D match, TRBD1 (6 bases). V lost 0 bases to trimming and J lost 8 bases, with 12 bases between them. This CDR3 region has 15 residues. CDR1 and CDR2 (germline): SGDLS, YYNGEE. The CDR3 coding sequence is TGTGCCAGCAGCGTAGCGGGCAGGGGACATTCACCCCTCCACTTT. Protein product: CASSVAGRGHSPLHF. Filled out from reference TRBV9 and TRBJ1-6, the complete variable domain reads DSGVTQTPKHLITATGQRVTLRCSPRSGDLSVYWYQQSLDQGLQFLIQYYNGEERAKGNILERFSAQQFPDLHSELNLSSLELGDSALYFCASSVAGRGHSPLHFGNGTRLTVT.

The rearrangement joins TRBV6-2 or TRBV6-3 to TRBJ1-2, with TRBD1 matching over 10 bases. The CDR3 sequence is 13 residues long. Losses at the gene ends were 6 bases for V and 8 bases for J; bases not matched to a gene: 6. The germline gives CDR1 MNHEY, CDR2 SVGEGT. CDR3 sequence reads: CASRGTGDSGYTF. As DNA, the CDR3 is TGTGCCAGCAGGGGGACAGGGGACAGCGGCTACACCTTC.

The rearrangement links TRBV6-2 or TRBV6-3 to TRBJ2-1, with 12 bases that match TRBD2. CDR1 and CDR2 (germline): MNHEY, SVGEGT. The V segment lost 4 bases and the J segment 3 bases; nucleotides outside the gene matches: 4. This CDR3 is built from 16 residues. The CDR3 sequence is CASSFGLAGIYNEQFF. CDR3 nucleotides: TGTGCCAGCAGTTTCGGACTAGCGGGGATCTACAATGAGCAGTTCTTC.

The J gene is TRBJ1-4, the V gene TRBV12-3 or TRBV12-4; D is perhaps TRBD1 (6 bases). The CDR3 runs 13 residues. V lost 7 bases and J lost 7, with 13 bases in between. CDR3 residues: CASKTGWGEKLFF. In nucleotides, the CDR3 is TGTGCCAGCAAAACAGGGTGGGGTGAAAAACTGTTTTTT.

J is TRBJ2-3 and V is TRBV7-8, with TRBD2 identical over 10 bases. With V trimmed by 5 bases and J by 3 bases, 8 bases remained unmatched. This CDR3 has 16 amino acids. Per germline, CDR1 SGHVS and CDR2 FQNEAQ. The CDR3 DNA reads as TGTGCCAGCAGCCTTAGCGGGGGGCCGCGTACAGATACGCAGTATTTT. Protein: CASSLSGGPRTDTQYF.

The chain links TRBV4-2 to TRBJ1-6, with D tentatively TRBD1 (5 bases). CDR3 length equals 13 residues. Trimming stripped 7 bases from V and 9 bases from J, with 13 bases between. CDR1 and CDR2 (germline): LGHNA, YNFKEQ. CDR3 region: CASTTDRGSPLHF. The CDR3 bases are TGTGCCAGCACTACGGATAGGGGTTCACCCCTCCACTTT.

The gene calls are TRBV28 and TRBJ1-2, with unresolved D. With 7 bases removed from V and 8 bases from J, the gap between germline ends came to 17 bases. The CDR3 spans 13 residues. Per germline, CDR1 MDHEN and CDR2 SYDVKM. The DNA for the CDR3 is TGTGCCAGCACCACGTCTCGGGTAGGCGGCTACACCTTC. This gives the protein CASTTSRVGGYTF.

This CDR3 is CSVVRGQGETQYF. The CDR3 DNA is TGCAGCGTTGTCAGGGGGCAGGGAGAGACCCAGTACTTC. V gene TRBV29-1 combines with J gene TRBJ2-5, with 8 bases identical to TRBD1. The CDR3 length is 13 residues. Germline CDR1 and CDR2: SQVTM and ANQGSEA. With 4 bases clipped from V and 4 bases from J, the junction kept 5 bases outside the gene matches.

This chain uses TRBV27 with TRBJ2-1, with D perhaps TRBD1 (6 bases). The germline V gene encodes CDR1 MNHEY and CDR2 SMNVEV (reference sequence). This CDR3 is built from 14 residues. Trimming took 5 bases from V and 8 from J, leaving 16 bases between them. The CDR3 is CASSRETYRDEQFF. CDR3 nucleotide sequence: TGTGCCAGCAGTAGGGAAACCTACAGGGATGAGCAGTTCTTC.

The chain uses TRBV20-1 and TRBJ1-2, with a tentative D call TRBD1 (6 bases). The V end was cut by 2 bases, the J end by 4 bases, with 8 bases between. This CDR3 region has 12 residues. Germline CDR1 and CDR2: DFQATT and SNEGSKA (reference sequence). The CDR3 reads CSARQGLYGYTF. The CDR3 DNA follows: TGCAGTGCTAGACAGGGGCTCTATGGCTACACCTTC.

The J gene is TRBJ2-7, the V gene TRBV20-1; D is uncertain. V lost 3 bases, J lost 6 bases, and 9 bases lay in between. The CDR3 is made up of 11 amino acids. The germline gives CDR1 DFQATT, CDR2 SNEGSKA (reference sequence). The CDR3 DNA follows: TGCAGTGCTAGTCATCCGGCCGAGCAGTACTTC. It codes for CSASHPAEQYF.

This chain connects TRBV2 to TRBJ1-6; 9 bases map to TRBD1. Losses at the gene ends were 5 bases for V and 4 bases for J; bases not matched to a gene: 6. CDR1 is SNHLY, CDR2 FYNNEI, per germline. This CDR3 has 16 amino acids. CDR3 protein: CASSPDRGSYNSPLHF. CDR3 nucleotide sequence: TGTGCCAGCAGTCCAGACAGGGGGAGTTATAATTCACCCCTCCACTTT.

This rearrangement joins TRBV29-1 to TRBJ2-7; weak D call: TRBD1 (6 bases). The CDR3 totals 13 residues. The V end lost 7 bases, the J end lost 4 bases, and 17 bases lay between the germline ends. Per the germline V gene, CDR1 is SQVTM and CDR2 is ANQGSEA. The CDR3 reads CSATAGAEYEQYF. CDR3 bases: TGCAGCGCGACCGCAGGGGCGGAATACGAGCAGTACTTC.

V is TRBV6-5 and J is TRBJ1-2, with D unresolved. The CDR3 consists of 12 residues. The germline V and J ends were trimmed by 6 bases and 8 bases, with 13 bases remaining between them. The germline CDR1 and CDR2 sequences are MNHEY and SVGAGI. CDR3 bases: TGTGCCAGCAGGGAGGAAGTGGAGGGCTACACCTTC. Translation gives CASREEVEGYTF.

DNA of the CDR3: TGCAGTGCCTTCCTGCGGGGCTTTTATAATTCACCCCTCCACTTT. Translating gives CSAFLRGFYNSPLHF. V gene TRBV20-1 combines with J gene TRBJ1-6; the D gene is possibly TRBD1 (5 bases). Germline V gives CDR1 DFQATT, CDR2 SNEGSKA (reference sequence). The CDR3 has 15 amino acids. Trimming left V 6 bases short and J 4 bases short, with 16 bases between.

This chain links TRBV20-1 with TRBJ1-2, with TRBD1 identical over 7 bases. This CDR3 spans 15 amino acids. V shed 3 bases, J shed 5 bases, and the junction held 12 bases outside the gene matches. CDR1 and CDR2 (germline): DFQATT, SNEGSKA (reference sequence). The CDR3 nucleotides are TGCAGTGCTAGTGTCCATGGGGACAGAGGGTATGGCTACACCTTC. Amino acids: CSASVHGDRGYGYTF.

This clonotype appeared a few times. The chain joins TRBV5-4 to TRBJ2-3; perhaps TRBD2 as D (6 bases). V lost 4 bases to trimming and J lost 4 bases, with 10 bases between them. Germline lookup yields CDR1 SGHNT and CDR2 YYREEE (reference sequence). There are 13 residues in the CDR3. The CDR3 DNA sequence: TGTGCCAGCAGCCCCGGGACTTCAGATACGCAGTATTTT. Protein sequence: CASSPGTSDTQYF. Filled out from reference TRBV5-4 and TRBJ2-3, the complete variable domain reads ETGVTQSPTHLIKTRGQQVTLRCSSQSGHNTVSWYQQALGQGPQFIFQYYREEENGRGNFPPRFSGLQFPNYSSELNVNALELDDSALYLCASSPGTSDTQYFGPGTRLTVL.